The source of this T cell receptor (beta chain) is a study of blood T cells in healthy people across ages. Study findings and constraints: More naive CD4+ cells and higher diversity marked long-lived donors relative to aged donors.

Notes on this clonotype: Its antigen is still unknown.

The CDR3 is 17 residues long. V dropped 4 bases and J dropped 1; count of bases not matched to a gene: 9. Germline lookup yields CDR1 SGHTA and CDR2 FQGNSA. The second PCR ran about 6 to 12 cycles with a sample-barcoded 5' primer and J-beta primers. TCRdb reprocessed the 5' RACE reads via MiXCR and lists one record per CDR3 protein. The sample lists around 870,000 distinct CDR3 sequences, about 28% occurring once. The sequencing sample was made of blood. This TCR was recovered from a woman of 80 years or more in good health. V and J are TRBV7-2 and TRBJ2-3; 9 bases agree with TRBD2. CDR3 in DNA: TGTGCCAGCAGCTCCCTGTCGTGGACTAGCGGCACAGATACGCAGTATTTT. Its translation is CASSSLSWTSGTDTQYF. Supplemented by reference TRBV7-2 and TRBJ2-3, the full variable domain reads GAGVSQSPSNKVTEKGKDVELRCDPISGHTALYWYRQSLGQGLEFLIYFQGNSAPDKSGLPSDRFSAERTGGSVSTLTIQRTQQEDSAVYLCASSSLSWTSGTDTQYFGPGTRLTVL.